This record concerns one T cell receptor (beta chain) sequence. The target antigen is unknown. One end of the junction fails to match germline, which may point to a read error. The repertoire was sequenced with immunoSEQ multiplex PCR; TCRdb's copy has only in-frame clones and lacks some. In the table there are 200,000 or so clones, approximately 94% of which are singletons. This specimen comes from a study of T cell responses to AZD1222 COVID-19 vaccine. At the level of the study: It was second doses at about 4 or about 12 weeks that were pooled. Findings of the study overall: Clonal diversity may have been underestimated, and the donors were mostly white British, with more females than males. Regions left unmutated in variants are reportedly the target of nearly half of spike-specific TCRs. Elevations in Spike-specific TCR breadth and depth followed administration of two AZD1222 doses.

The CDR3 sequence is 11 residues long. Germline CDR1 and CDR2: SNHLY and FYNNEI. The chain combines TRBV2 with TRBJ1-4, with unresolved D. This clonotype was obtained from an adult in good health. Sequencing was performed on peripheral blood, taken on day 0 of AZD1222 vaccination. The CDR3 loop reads CASSDPTTTSF. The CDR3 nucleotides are TGTGCCAGCAGTGATCCCACTACGACCTCTTTT. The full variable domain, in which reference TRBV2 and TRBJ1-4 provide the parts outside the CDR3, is EPEVTQTPSHQVTQMGQEVILRCVPISNHLYFYWYRQILGQKVEFLVSFYNNEISEKSEIFDDQFSVERPDGSNFTLKIRSTKLEDSAMYFCASSDPTTTSFGSGTQLSVL.